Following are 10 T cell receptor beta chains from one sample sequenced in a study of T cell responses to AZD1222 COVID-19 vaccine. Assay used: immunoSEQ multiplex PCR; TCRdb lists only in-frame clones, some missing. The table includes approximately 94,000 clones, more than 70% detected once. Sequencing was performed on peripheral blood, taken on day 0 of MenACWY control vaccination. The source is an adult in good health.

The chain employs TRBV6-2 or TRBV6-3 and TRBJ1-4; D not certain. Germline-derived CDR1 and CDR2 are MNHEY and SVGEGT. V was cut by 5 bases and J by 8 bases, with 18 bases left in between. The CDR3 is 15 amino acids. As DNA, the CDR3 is TGTGCCAGCAGTCCCGCGGGGATTCGAGGAGAAAAACTGTTTTTT. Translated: CASSPAGIRGEKLFF.

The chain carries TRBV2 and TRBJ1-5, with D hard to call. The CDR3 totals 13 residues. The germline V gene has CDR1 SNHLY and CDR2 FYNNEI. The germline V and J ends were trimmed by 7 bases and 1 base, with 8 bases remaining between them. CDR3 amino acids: CASKGESNQPQHF. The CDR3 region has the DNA TGTGCCAGCAAGGGAGAGAGCAATCAGCCCCAGCATTTT.

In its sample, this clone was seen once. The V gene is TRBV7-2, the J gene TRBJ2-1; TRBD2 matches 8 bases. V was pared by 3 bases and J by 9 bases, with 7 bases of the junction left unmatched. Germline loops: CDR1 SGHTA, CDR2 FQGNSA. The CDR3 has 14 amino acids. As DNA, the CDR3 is TGTGCCAGCAGCTTCGAGCGGGAGTCGGGTGAGCAGTTCTTC. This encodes CASSFERESGEQFF.

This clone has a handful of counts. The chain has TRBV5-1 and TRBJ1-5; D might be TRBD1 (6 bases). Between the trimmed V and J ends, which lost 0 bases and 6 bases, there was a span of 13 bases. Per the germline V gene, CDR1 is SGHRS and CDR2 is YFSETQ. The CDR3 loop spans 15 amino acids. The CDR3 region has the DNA TGCGCCAGCAGCTTGGACGGAGTAGGGGGTCAGCCCCAGCATTTT. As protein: CASSLDGVGGQPQHF. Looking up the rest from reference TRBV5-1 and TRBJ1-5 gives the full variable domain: KAGVTQTPRYLIKTRGQQVTLSCSPISGHRSVSWYQQTPGQGLQFLFEYFSETQRNKGNFPGRFSGRQFSNSRSEMNVSTLELGDSALYLCASSLDGVGGQPQHFGDGTRLSIL.

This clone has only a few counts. Here the CDR3 reads CASRGGDTEAFF. In DNA, the CDR3 is TGTGCCAGCAGGGGTGGTGACACTGAAGCTTTCTTT. The V and J genes are TRBV2 and TRBJ1-1; D is unclear. Germline assignment: CDR1 SNHLY and CDR2 FYNNEI. The V gene lost 6 bases and the J gene lost 3 bases, with 8 bases spanning the gap. This CDR3 region has 12 residues.

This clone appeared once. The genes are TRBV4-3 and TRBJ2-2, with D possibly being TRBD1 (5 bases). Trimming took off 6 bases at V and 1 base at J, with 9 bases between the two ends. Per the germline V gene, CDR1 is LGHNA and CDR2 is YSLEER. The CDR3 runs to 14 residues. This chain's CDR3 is CASSDSGNTGELFF. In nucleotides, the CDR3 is TGCGCCAGCAGTGACAGTGGGAACACCGGGGAGCTGTTTTTT.

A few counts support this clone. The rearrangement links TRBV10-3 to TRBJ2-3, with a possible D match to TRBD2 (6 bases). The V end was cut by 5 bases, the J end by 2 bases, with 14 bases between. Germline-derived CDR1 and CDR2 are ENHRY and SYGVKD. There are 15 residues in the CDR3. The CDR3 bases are TGTGCCATCAGTAAAGGGGACTCCTTCACAGATACGCAGTATTTT. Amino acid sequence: CAISKGDSFTDTQYF.

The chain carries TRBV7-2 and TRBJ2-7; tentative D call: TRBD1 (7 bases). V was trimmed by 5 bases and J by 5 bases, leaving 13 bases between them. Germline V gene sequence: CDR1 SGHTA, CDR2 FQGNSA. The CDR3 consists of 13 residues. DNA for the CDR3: TGTGCCAGCAGCCCCCAGGGGGGAAACGAGCAGTACTTC. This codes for CASSPQGGNEQYF.

The CDR3 DNA sequence: TGTGCCAGCAGCCATGCCGAGGGTTATGGCTACACCTTC. Translated, it gives CASSHAEGYGYTF. J is TRBJ1-2 and V is TRBV3-1 (or the pseudogene TRBV3-2); D call uncertain. The CDR3 runs 13 residues. V shed 3 bases and J shed 5 bases, with 10 bases lying between them. The germline V gene has CDR1 LGHDT and CDR2 YNNKEL (reference sequence).

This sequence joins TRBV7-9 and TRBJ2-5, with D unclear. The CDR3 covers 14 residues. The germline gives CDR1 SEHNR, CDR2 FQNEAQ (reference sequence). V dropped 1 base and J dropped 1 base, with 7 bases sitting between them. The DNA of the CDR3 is TGTGCCAGCAGCTTAGGAACGGGCCAAGAGACCCAGTACTTC. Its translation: CASSLGTGQETQYF.